These 6 T cell receptor beta chains came from one sample sequenced in a study of PD-1 blockade in mismatch repair-deficient tumors (dated by TCRdb to 2015 to 2018). Libraries were constructed by the immunoSEQ multiplex PCR assay. Here the immuneACCESS table is served through TCRdb, limited to in-frame sequences with V and J called. Missing clones are a known gap in these copies; in checked studies unresolved V genes cover under half, and the rest lacks a known reason. The sample includes about 16,000 clones, with 80% to 85% observed a single time. In total, the top ten clones hold about a sixth of the sample. The time point label, as the study defines it: peripheral blood before pembrolizumab. Sequenced here: PBMCs, sampled before pembrolizumab treatment. The receptors were gathered from an adult with mismatch repair-deficient cancer.

The chain is built from TRBV7-6 and TRBJ1-2; no clear D gene. The CDR3 runs to 13 residues. The germline V and J ends were trimmed by 1 base and 3 bases, with 6 bases remaining between them. The germline V gene encodes CDR1 SGHVS and CDR2 FNYEAQ. This chain's CDR3 is CASSLGTDYGYTF. In DNA, the CDR3 is TGTGCCAGCAGCTTAGGAACAGACTATGGCTACACCTTC.

This rearrangement joins TRBV6-1 to TRBJ2-2; perhaps TRBD2 as D (5 bases). V shed 6 bases and J shed 3 bases, with 11 bases lying between them. The CDR3 is 14 amino acids. In germline, CDR1 is MNHNS, CDR2 SASEGT. The CDR3 bases are TGTGCCAGCAGCATCAATAGCGACACCGGGGAGCTGTTTTTT. This codes for CASSINSDTGELFF.

The chain couples TRBV6-5 to TRBJ2-1; 10 bases are shared with TRBD2. Trimming cost V 1 base and J 10 bases; bases outside gene matches: 7. From germline, CDR1 is MNHEY and CDR2 SVGAGI. The length of the CDR3 is 15 residues. CDR3 DNA: TGTGCCAGCAGTTACTTTCCTAGCGGGAGTGGGGAGCAGTTCTTC. Translated: CASSYFPSGSGEQFF.

V and J are TRBV19 and TRBJ2-3, with TRBD2 identical over 7 bases. The germline V gene has CDR1 LNHDA and CDR2 SQIVND (reference sequence). Trimming at V came to 1 base and at J to 3 bases, leaving 1 base not matched to a gene. The length of the CDR3 is 14 residues. The CDR3, as DNA: TGTGCCAGTAGTATAGCGGGAGGAACAGATACGCAGTATTTT. Translating gives CASSIAGGTDTQYF.

This clone was observed a single time. This chain joins TRBV5-5 and TRBJ2-5; D unclear. CDR1 and CDR2 (germline): SGHKS, YYEKEE (reference sequence). Trimming left V 2 bases short and J 5 bases short, with 10 bases between. The CDR3 has 13 amino acids. The CDR3 region is CASSFGLTETQYF. CDR3 sequence (DNA): TGTGCCAGCAGCTTCGGGTTGACGGAGACCCAGTACTTC. Full variable domain (remainder filled in from reference TRBV5-5 and TRBJ2-5): DAGVTQSPTHLIKTRGQQVTLRCSPISGHKSVSWYQQVLGQGPQFIFQYYEKEERGRGNFPDRFSARQFPNYSSELNVNALLLGDSALYLCASSFGLTETQYFGPGTRLLVL.

This clone was detected once. V usage is TRBV19 and J usage is TRBJ2-1; D is perhaps TRBD1 or TRBD2 (6 bases each). The CDR3 contains 14 residues. Trimming cost V 5 bases and J 7 bases, with 15 bases left between them. Germline assignment: CDR1 LNHDA and CDR2 SQIVND (reference sequence). Here the CDR3 reads CASSLDSRGNEQFF. CDR3 sequence (DNA): TGTGCCAGTAGTCTGGACAGCCGGGGGAATGAGCAGTTCTTC. The variable domain in full, with the rest retrieved from reference TRBV19 and TRBJ2-1, is DGGITQSPKYLFRKEGQNVTLSCEQNLNHDAMYWYRQDPGQGLRLIYYSQIVNDFQKGDIAEGYSVSREKKESFPLTVTSAQKNPTAFYLCASSLDSRGNEQFFGPGTRLTVL.